This TCR beta chain was documented in a study of shared clonotypes between healthy human individuals (dated by TCRdb to 2018 to 2021). At the level of the whole study: The cohort included a few men and a couple of women between 18 and 49 years of age. For each donor, three plates each were used for CD4 naive and CD4 memory, two plates were used for CD8 naive, and one plate was used for CD8 memory. To estimate repertoire size and how much clonotype sharing occurs between individuals, the study deeply sequenced the blood TCR repertoires of about five healthy adults. Libraries were prepared and TCR repertoires were sequenced by different laboratories using diverse techniques, in order to increase sequencing depth and limit assay-specific biases. Between about 0.8 and 9 billion PBMCs per donor were obtained by leukapheresis. Study-wide conclusions, independent of this receptor: Sampling was restricted to blood, and TCR repertoires in tissue are likely to differ from TCR repertoires in blood. Pairwise subsampling led to the expectation that sequencing depth would affect the degree of clonotype sharing among donors. Naive subsets generally had larger estimated clonotype richness than memory subsets did. The genetic and exposure-history diversity represented was limited by the small number of donors. When a handful of donors were compared, the shared fraction of clonotypes was about 5% for naive CD4, around 4% for naive CD8, more than 2% for memory CD4, and about 0.36% for memory CD8. Incomplete sequencing was indicated by rarefaction of sorted-subset datasets, despite the large sequencing depth. Compared with non-shared clonotypes, the clonotypes found in all four sorted-subset donors had higher generation probabilities.

Donors were healthy HIV-negative adults with no recently reported acute infections or vaccinations. Every donor was a Caucasian adult residing in Nashville, Tennessee, USA. Magnetic negative selection was used to enrich CD4+ T cells, after which naive cells were positively selected on CD45RA and the negative fraction became the memory subset. After blood collection by leukapheresis, PBMCs were isolated using Ficoll-Histopaque density gradient centrifugation and then cryopreserved in the vapor phase of liquid nitrogen. Analytical flow cytometry was used to check the purity and quantity of each magnetically sorted T cell population. Genomic DNA was isolated from each sorted fraction and quantified by UV absorbance on a Nanodrop 2000c. Using the deep immunoSEQ assay, multiplex PCR amplified TCR CDR3 regions from genomic DNA. For each cell subset, the extracted genomic DNA was distributed evenly across all wells of several immunoSEQ 96-well plates, and each plate served as one replicate. Each replicate PCR for sorted subsets received around 200 ng genomic DNA, equal to around 32,000 T cell genomes. Purified libraries were quantified with a Qubit 3.0 fluorometer, sized on a Bioanalyzer 2100, and re-quantified with the KAPA Library Quantification kit. Every immunoSEQ 96-well plate was sequenced on a dedicated single-read 150-cycle Illumina NextSeq 550 flow cell. The published analysis was carried out like this. The immunoSEQ output contained only junctional sequences without quality scores, so filtering could not match that applied to full-length reads. Sequences were annotated with PyIR, a Python wrapper for IgBLAST v1.9, using IMGT germline references to assign V/J genes and CDR3. Reads with weak V/J assignments (E-value above 1e-6), missing CDR3, stop codons, out-of-frame junctions, or ambiguous translated residues were removed. V3J clonotypes were defined by identical inferred V gene, J gene, and CDR3 amino acid sequence. Percentage overlap between repertoires was calculated by dividing the number of shared unique clonotypes by the size of the smaller repertoire. Three approaches were used to assess repertoire richness: RTK rarefaction, the Chao1 estimator, and Recon v2.1 estimates of unobserved clonotypes. Generation probabilities for all TCRbeta clonotypes obtained by the gDNA method from a handful of donors were computed using OLGA. TCRdb retrieved this table from immuneACCESS and kept in-frame rearrangements only. Not all clones are present; in checked studies, unresolved V genes account for under half, and no reason is known for the remainder. Clone size and V and J calls were adopted from that table, with D and trimming inferred from the DNA. This sample lists roughly 500,000 clones; about 96% were detected once. The top ten clonotypes cover approximately 0.06% of the sample.

A word on this clone: No antigen is known for it. No quality values exist for individual bases; no much larger clone is one base distant.

The V and J ends are trimmed by 4 bases and 0 bases, leaving 4 bases between them. The CDR3 goes from the cysteine to the phenylalanine over 13 residues. Only the CDR3 DNA is retained, 39 bases long and in frame from the first base. In the germline V gene (reference sequence), CDR1 corresponds to LNHDA and CDR2 to SQIVND. Specimen: naive CD4+ T cells sorted from blood. The cell subset or site label on this specimen signifies: CD45RA+ positively selected. The TCR sequence derives from a woman aged 25 to 39 in good health. The chain uses TRBV19 and TRBJ2-1; the D gene is not confidently resolved. The bases are TGTGCCAGTAGTACTCCCTCCTACAATGAGCAGTTCTTC. Its amino acids are CASSTPSYNEQFF.